What follows describes a single TCR beta chain. This CDR3 comprises 14 residues. Between the trimmed V and J ends, which lost 5 bases and 5 bases, there was a span of 13 bases. Germline CDR1 MNHEY, CDR2 SMNVEV (reference sequence). Methods used by the authors: Reference gene primer amplification in the assay estimated nucleated cell counts. The method was immunoSEQ multiplex PCR; TCRdb's version includes in-frame clones alone and lacks a portion of them. V and J calls and clone size are those listed in that table; D and trimming were worked out from the DNA. The sample consists of 180,000 or so clones, about 70% of them appearing once. The data were obtained in a study of blood T cell repertoires in COVID-19. The overall study: Samples of COVID-19 (acute and convalescent) were obtained from the United States, Italy and Spain. The analysed material was cDNA or gDNA that came from T cells, B-cell-depleted T cells, or PBMCs.

This sequence was found in a woman aged 50 to 60 with active or convalescent COVID-19. Specimen: peripheral blood. V and J are TRBV27 and TRBJ1-5, with D unclear. In nucleotides, the CDR3 is TGTGCCAGCAGTGAGGGCCTAGAATATCAGCCCCAGCATTTT. The encoded protein is CASSEGLEYQPQHF.